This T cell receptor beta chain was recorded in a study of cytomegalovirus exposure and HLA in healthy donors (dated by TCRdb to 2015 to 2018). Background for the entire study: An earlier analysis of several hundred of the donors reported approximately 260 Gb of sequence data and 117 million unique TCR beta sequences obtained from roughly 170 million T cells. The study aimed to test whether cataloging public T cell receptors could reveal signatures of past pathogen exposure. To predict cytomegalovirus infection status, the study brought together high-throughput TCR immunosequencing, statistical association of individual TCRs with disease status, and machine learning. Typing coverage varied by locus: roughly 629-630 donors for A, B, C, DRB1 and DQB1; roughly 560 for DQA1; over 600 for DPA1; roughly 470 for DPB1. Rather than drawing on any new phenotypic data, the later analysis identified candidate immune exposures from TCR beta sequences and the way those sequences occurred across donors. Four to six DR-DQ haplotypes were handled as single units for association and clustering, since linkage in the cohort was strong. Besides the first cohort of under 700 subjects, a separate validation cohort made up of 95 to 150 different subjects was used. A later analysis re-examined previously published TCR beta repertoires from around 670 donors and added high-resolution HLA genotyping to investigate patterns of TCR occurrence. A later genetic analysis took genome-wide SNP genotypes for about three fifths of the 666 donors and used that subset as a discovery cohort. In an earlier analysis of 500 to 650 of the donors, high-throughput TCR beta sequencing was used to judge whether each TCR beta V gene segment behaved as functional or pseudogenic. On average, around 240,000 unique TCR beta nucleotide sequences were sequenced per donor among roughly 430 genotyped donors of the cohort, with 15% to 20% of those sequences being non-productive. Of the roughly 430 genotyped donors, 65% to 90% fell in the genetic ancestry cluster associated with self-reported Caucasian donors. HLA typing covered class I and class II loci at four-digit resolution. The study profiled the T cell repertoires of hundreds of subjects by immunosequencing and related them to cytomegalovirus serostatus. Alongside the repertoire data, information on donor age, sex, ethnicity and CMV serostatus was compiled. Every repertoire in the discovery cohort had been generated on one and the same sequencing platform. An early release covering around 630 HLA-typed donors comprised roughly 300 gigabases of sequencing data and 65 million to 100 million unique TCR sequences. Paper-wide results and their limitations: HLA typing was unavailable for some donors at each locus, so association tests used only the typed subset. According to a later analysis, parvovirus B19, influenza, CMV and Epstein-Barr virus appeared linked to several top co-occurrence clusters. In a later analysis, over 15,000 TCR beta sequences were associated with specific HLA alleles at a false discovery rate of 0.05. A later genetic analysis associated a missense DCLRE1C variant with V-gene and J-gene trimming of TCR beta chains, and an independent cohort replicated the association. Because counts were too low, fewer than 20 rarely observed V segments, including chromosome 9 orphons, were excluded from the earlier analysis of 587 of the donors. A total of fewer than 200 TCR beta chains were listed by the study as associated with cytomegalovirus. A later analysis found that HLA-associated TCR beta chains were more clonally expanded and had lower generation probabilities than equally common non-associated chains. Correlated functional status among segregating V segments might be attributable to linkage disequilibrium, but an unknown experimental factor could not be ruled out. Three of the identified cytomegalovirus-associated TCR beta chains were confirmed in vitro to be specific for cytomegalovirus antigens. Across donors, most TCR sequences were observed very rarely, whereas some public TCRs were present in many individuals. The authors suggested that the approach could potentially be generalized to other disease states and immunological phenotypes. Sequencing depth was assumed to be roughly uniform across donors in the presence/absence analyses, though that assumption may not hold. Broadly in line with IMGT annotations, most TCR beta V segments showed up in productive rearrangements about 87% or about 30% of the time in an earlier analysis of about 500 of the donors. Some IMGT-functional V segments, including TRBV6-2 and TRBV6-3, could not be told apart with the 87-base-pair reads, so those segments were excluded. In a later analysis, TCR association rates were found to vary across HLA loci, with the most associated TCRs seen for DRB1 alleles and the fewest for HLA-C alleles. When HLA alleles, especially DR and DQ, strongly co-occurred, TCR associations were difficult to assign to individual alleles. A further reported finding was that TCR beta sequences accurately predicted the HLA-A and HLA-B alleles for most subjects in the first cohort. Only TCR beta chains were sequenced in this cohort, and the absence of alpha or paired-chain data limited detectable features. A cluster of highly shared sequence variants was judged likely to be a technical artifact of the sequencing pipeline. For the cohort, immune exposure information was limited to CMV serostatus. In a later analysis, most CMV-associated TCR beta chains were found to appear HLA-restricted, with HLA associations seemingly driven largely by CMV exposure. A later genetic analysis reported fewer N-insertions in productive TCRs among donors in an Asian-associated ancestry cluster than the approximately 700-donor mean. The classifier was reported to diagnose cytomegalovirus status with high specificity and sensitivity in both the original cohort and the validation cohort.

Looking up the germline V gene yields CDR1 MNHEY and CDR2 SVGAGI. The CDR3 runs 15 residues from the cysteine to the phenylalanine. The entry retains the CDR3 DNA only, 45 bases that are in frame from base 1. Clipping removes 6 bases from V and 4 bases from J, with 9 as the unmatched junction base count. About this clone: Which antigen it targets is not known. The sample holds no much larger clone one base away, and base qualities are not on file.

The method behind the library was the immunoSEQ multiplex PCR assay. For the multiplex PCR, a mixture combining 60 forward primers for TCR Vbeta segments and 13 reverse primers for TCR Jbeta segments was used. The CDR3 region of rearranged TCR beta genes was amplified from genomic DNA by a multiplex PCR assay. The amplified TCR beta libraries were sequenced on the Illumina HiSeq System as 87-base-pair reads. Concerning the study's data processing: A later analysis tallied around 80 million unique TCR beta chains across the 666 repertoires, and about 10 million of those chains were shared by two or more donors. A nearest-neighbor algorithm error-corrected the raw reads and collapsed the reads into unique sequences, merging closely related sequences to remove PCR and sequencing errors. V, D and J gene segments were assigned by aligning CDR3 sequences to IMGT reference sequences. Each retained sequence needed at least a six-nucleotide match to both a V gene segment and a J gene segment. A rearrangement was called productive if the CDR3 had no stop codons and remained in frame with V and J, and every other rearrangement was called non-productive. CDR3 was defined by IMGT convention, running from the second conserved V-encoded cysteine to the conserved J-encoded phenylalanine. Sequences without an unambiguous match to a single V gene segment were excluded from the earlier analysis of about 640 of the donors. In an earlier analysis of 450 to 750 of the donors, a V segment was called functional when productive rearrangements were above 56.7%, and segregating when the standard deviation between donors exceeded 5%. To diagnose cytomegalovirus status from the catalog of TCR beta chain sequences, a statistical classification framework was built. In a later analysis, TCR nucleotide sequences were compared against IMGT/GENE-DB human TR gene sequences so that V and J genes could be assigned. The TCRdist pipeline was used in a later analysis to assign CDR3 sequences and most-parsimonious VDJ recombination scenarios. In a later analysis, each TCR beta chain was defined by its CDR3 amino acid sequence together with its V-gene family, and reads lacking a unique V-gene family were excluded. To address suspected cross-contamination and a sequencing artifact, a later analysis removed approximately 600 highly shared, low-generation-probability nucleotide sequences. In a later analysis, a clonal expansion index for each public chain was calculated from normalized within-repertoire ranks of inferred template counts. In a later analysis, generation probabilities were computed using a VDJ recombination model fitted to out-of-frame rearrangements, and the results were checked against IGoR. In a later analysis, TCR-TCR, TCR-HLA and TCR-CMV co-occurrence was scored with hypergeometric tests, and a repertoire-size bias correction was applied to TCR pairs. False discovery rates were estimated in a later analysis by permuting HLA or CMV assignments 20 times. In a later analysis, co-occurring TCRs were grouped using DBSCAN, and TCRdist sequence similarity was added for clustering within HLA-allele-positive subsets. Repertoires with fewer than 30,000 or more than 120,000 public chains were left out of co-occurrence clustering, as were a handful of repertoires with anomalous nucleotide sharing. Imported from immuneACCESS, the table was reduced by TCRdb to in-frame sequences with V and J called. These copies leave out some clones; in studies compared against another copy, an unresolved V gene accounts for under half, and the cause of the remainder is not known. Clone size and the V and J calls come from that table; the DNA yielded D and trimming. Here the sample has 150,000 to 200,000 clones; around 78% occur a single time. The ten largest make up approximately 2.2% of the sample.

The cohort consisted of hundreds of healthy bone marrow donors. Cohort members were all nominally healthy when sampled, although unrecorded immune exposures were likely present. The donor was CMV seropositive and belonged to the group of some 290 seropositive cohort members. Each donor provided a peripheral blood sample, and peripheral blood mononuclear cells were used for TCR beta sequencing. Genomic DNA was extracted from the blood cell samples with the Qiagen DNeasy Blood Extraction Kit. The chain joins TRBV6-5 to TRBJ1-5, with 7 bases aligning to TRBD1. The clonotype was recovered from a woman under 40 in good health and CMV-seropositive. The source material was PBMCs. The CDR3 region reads CASSSNRDSNQPQHF. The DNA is TGTGCCAGCAGCTCTAACCGGGACAGTAATCAGCCCCAGCATTTT.